This TCR beta chain was recovered during a study of blood T cells in healthy people across ages. Germline values: CDR1 MNHEY, CDR2 SMNVEV (reference sequence). The CDR3 has 16 residues. The V and J ends lost 2 bases and 7 bases respectively, with 18 bases between them. This clonotype was counted only a few times. A sample-barcoded 5' primer and a J-beta primer mix were used in a second PCR of roughly 6 to 11 cycles. TCRdb fed the 5' RACE reads into MiXCR, producing one record per CDR3 protein. The table has some 900,000 distinct CDR3 sequences, about 48% seen once. The specimen was blood. The receptor's source is a man aged 25 to 40 in good health. The rearrangement joins TRBV27 to TRBJ2-1; D possibly corresponds to TRBD1 (6 bases). CDR3 bases: TGTGCCAGCAGTTTAGGGGTGGAGGACAGACCTAATGAGCAGTTCTTC. It encodes CASSLGVEDRPNEQFF.